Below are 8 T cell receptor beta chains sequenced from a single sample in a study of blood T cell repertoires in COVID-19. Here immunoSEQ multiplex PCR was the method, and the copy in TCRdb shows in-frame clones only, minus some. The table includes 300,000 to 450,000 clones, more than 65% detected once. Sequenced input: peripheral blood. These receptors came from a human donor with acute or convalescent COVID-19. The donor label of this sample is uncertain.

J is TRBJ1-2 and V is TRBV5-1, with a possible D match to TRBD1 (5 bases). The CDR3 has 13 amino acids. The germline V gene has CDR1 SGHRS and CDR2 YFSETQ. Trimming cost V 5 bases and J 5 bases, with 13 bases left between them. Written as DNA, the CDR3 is TGCGCCAGCAGATTCGACAGCTATTATGGCTACACCTTC. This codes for CASRFDSYYGYTF. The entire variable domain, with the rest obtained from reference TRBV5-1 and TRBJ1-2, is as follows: KAGVTQTPRYLIKTRGQQVTLSCSPISGHRSVSWYQQTPGQGLQFLFEYFSETQRNKGNFPGRFSGRQFSNSRSEMNVSTLELGDSALYLCASRFDSYYGYTFGSGTRLTVV.

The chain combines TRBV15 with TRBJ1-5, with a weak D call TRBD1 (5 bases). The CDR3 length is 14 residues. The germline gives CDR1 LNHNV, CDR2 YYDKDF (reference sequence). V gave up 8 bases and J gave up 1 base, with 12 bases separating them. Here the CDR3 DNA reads TGTGCCACCCGGGGGGGTGGAAGCAATCAGCCCCAGCATTTT. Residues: CATRGGGSNQPQHF.

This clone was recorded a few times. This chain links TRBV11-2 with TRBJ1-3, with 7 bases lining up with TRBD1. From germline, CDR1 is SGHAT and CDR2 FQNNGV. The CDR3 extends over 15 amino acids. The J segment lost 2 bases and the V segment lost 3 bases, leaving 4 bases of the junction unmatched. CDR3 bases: TGTGCCAGCAGCTTCGCAGGGGGGACTGGAAACACCATATATTTT. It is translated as CASSFAGGTGNTIYF.

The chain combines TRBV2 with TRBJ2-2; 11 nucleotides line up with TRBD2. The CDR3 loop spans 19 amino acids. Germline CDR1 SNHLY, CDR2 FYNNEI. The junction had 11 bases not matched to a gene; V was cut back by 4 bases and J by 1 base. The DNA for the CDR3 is TGTGCCAGCAGTGCCCCTGGGGATAGCGGGAGGGTGAACACCGGGGAGCTGTTTTTT. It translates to CASSAPGDSGRVNTGELFF.

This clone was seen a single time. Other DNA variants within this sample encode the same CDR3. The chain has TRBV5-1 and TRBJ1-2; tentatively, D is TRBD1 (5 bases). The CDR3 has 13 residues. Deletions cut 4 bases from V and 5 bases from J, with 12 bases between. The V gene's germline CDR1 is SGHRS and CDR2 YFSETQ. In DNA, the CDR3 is TGCGCCAGCAGCCTCGACAGCCCGTATGGCTACACCTTC. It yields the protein CASSLDSPYGYTF.

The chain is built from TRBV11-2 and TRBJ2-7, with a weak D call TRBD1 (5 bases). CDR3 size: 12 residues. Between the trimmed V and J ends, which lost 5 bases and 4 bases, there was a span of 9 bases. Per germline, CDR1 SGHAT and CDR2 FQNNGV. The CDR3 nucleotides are TGTGCCAGCAGCCAGCAGGGATACGAGCAGTACTTC. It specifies CASSQQGYEQYF.

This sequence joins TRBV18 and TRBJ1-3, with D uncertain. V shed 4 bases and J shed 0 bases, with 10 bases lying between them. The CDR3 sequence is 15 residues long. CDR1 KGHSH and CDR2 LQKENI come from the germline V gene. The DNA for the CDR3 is TGTGCCAGCTCACGTACAGAGTACTCTGGAAACACCATATATTTT. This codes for CASSRTEYSGNTIYF.

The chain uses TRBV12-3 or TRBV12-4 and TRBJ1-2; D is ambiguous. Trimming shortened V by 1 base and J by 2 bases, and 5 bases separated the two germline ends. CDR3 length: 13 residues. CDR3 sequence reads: CASSLGRNYGYTF. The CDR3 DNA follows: TGTGCCAGCAGTTTAGGGCGGAACTATGGCTACACCTTC.